This is a list of T cell receptor beta chains from one sample in a study of OX40 agonist ivuxolimab in advanced cancers. Assay used: immunoSEQ multiplex PCR; TCRdb lists only in-frame clones, some missing. Of tens of thousands of clones in the sample, 83% are singletons; the top ten hold approximately 1.1%. This specimen was CD4+ or CD8+ T cells sorted from blood, taken in a trial of the OX40 agonist ivuxolimab. The receptors originated from an adult with an advanced solid tumor such as melanoma, head and neck, liver or kidney cancer. CDR3s include the opening cysteine and the closing phenylalanine or tryptophan. A D gene is named only where the DNA matches it firmly. The size field is filled for only some rows; it gives once, few, many or a size class.

D gene	V gene	clone size	J gene	CDR3 protein	CDR3 DNA
TRBD1	TRBV5-4	NA	TRBJ1-1	CASSSTGVNTEAFF	TGTGCCAGCAGCTCGACAGGGGTTAACACTGAAGCTTTCTTT
NA	TRBV4-3	NA	TRBJ2-7	CASSPYIDSYEQYF	TGCGCCAGCAGCCCTTACATTGACTCCTACGAGCAGTACTTC
NA	TRBV7-6	few	TRBJ1-5	CASSPQENQPQHF	TGTGCCAGCAGCCCACAGGAAAATCAGCCCCAGCATTTT
NA	TRBV19	NA	TRBJ1-1	CASTDSMNTEAFF	TGTGCCAGTACGGACAGCATGAACACTGAAGCTTTCTTT
NA	TRBV2	NA	TRBJ1-1	CASSGPQVNTEAFF	TGTGCCAGTTCAGGGCCCCAGGTGAACACTGAAGCTTTCTTT
NA	TRBV5-6	NA	TRBJ2-1	CASSPGWRSYNEQFF	TGTGCCAGCAGCCCTGGTTGGAGGTCCTACAATGAGCAGTTCTTC
NA	TRBV11-2	NA	TRBJ1-1	CASSLNAGAGTEAFF	TGTGCCAGCAGCTTAAACGCGGGGGCGGGCACTGAAGCTTTCTTT
NA	TRBV1	medium-sized	TRBJ1-1	CTSSGFGTTNTEAFF	TGCACCAGCAGCGGGTTCGGGACAACGAACACTGAAGCTTTCTTT
TRBD2	TRBV10-3	NA	TRBJ2-2	CAILGLAGAGELFF	TGTGCCATCCTCGGACTAGCCGGAGCCGGGGAGCTGTTTTTT
TRBD1	TRBV2	NA	TRBJ2-7	CASSQWDRGYEQYF	TGTGCCAGCAGCCAATGGGACAGGGGTTACGAGCAGTACTTC
TRBD1	TRBV11-2	NA	TRBJ2-4	CASNRGGRDIQYF	TGTGCCAGCAACAGAGGGGGCCGAGACATTCAGTACTTC
NA	TRBV5-8	NA	TRBJ1-2	CASSFGGVLSGYTF	TGTGCCAGCAGCTTCGGTGGAGTATTGAGCGGCTACACCTTC
TRBD1	TRBV10-3	NA	TRBJ2-7	CASATGAGDEQYF	TGTGCCAGCGCGACAGGGGCCGGGGACGAGCAGTACTTC
NA	TRBV7-8	NA	TRBJ2-7	CASSLGSPTGRFNHEQYF	TGTGCCAGCAGCTTAGGGTCCCCAACAGGGAGGTTTAACCACGAGCAGTACTTC
NA	TRBV11-2	NA	TRBJ2-7	CASSSAYEQYF	TGTGCCAGCAGCTCCGCCTACGAGCAGTACTTC
NA	TRBV5-4	few	TRBJ2-7	CASGGRSDEQYF	TGTGCCAGCGGGGGTCGATCAGACGAGCAGTACTTC